This TCR beta chain is drawn from a study of blood T cell repertoires in COVID-19 (dated by TCRdb to 2019 to 2021). Concerning the study at large: The collaborator samples originated in the United States, Italy and Spain and spanned the acute and convalescent phases of COVID-19. Deeply sampled blood TCRbeta repertoires from subjects exposed to, actively infected with, or recovered from COVID-19 were included in the dataset. The sample metadata nearly always contained a de-identified subject ID, COVID-19 status, age in years and sex. The material from the prospective study consisted of cDNA or gDNA derived from T cells, B-cell-depleted T cells, or PBMCs. Samples came from the ongoing ImmuneRACE study (first 160 participants) plus 1,254 subjects from 6 global collaborators. Where available, HLA class I and class II types were taken from metadata supplied by the sample provider and were not determined by assay-based typing. The repertoires were released in a freely available public database meant as a resource for research on the immune response to SARS-CoV-2.

Each collaborating institution followed its own protocols to collect whole blood in K2EDTA tubes. For TCRbeta analysis, collaborators shipped samples as frozen whole blood, isolated PBMCs, or DNA extracted from either of those sample types. What the research found in general, with its limitations: The quantity of clinical and demographic metadata differed by source and by participant and was supplied without curation.

With regard to this clone: The antigen this receptor binds is unknown. There are no base qualities to consult, and no much larger clone falls within one base.

TCRbeta CDR3 regions were amplified from genomic DNA by means of the immunoSEQ Assay, a bias-controlled multiplex PCR. Per the original workflow: The number of nucleated cells in each sample was estimated by amplification of reference gene primers within the assay. To quantify the absolute abundance of each unique TCRbeta CDR3 rearrangement, sequence reads were collapsed and filtered. For each sample, productive Simpson clonality was calculated as the square root of Simpson's diversity index across productive rearrangements. TCRdb re-hosts the immuneACCESS table, in-frame sequences only. Its copies lack some clones; in the studies checked, an unresolved V gene accounts for under half of them, and the cause for the rest is not known. V and J calls and clone size follow that table, whereas D and trimming were derived from the DNA. This sample holds some 130,000 clones; more than 90% were observed only once. The ten largest clones take up 3.7% of the sample.

Taken from cysteine to phenylalanine, the CDR3 has 16 residues. Only the CDR3 DNA stays, 48 bases, in frame from base 1. The germline V gene supplies CDR1 SGDLS and CDR2 YYNGEE. Trimming at the junction amounts to 3 bases on V and 4 bases on J, and the germline ends lie 17 bases apart. The sequence was collected from a man aged 45-65 years with active COVID-19. Sequencing input: peripheral blood. The receptor chain draws on TRBV9 and TRBJ2-1; the D gene is not confidently resolved. Here is the DNA: TGTGCCAGCAGCGGTGGCCCTGGGCGCCGTTACAATGAGCAGTTCTTC. It translates as CASSGGPGRRYNEQFF.